A selection of T cell receptor beta chains follows, all from one sample in a study of CD8 T cells in Susac syndrome. One entry per CDR3 protein, called by TCRdb with MiXCR from the immunoSEQ multiplex PCR reads. Of roughly 180,000 distinct CDR3 sequences in the sample, roughly 94% were seen once. Source material: CD4+ T cells from PBMCs. These TCRs come from a human donor in good health. CDR3s include the opening cysteine and the closing phenylalanine or tryptophan. A D gene is named only where the DNA matches it firmly. Expanded clones are given a class, and other clones once, few, many or no size at all.

clone_size j_call d_call v_call cdr3_nt cdr3_aa
NA TRBJ2-5 TRBD2 TRBV20-1 TGCAGTGCTCTAGGACTAGCGGAGACCCAGTACTTC CSALGLAETQYF
NA TRBJ2-1 TRBD2 TRBV29-1 TGCAGCGTTGATACTAGCGGGAGGAAAGATGAGCAGTTCTTC CSVDTSGRKDEQFF
NA TRBJ1-1 NA TRBV20-1 TGCAGTGCTAGAGCGTCGGACACTGAAGCTTTCTTT CSARASDTEAFF
NA TRBJ1-2 TRBD1 TRBV5-1 TGCGCCAGCAGCCGTGGACAGGGGGCGGATGGCTACACCTTC CASSRGQGADGYTF
NA TRBJ1-2 TRBD1 TRBV12-5 TGTGCTAGTGGTCCGGGACAGGGGAACTATGGCTACACCTTC CASGPGQGNYGYTF
NA TRBJ2-1 NA TRBV18 TGTGCCAGCTCACCACCGTCTCGCCCAGATGAGCAGTTCTTC CASSPPSRPDEQFF
NA TRBJ2-7 TRBD1 TRBV30 TGTGCCTGGGATCGTGATTCGGGACAGGGCCACGAGCAGTACTTC CAWDRDSGQGHEQYF
NA TRBJ2-3 TRBD1 TRBV28 TGTGCCAGCAGCGAGCCCGGGACAGGGAACGGAGATACGCAGTATTTT CASSEPGTGNGDTQYF
NA TRBJ2-2 NA TRBV3-1 TGTGCCAGCAGCCAAGCGAACGCGAGAGGGGAGCTGTTTTTT CASSQANARGELFF
once TRBJ1-4 NA TRBV21-1 TGTGCCAGCAGCGATCGGACACAAAATTTT CASSDRTQNF
NA TRBJ2-5 NA TRBV25-1 TGTGCCAGCACTTGGCTTGGGACCCAGTACTTC CASTWLGTQYF
NA TRBJ1-2 NA TRBV28 TGTGCCAGCATTGGAGCTCCGTCGGGCTATGGCTACACCTTC CASIGAPSGYGYTF
NA TRBJ2-1 NA TRBV14 TGTGCCAGCAGCCGGTATAGCGCCTCCTACAATGAGCAGTTCTTC CASSRYSASYNEQFF
NA TRBJ2-4 TRBD1 TRBV20-1 TGCAGTGCTAGAGATGGTTCTCCGGGGACAGGGGGCGTCCAAAACATTCAGTACTTC CSARDGSPGTGGVQNIQYF
NA TRBJ2-3 TRBD2 TRBV20-1 TGCAGTGCTACTACCGGGACTAGCGGCACAGATACGCAGTATTTT CSATTGTSGTDTQYF
NA TRBJ2-7 NA TRBV29-1 TGCAGCGTCGGGGGAGACCTCTACGAGCAGTACTTC CSVGGDLYEQYF
NA TRBJ1-2 TRBD1 TRBV29-1 TGCAGCGTTGAGGGACAGGGGAATGGCTACACCTTC CSVEGQGNGYTF
NA TRBJ2-7 TRBD1 TRBV20-1 TGCAGTGCTGACAGGGGCAGGGCTTATCCTTACGAGCAGTACTTC CSADRGRAYPYEQYF
NA TRBJ2-7 NA TRBV7-6 TGTGCCAGCAGCTTAGAACGCAGCTACGAGCAGTACTTC CASSLERSYEQYF
NA TRBJ2-7 NA TRBV20-1 TGCAGTGCTAGGTTCAGACTAGTACGCGAGCAGTACTTC CSARFRLVREQYF
NA TRBJ2-5 TRBD2 TRBV12-3/TRBV12-4 TGTGCCAGCAGTTCGGATCTTAGCGGGAGGAACCAAGAGACCCAGTACTTC CASSSDLSGRNQETQYF
NA TRBJ1-1 NA TRBV20-1 TGCAGTGCGTCCAGGGTTGAAGCTTTCTTT CSASRVEAFF
NA TRBJ2-3 NA TRBV29-1 TGCAGCGTTGCCCCAGGGACAGATACGCAGTATTTT CSVAPGTDTQYF
NA TRBJ2-7 NA TRBV20-1 TGCAGTGCTAGAGATGAAGAGGGGCTTCTTTGGGGGGAGCAGTACTTC CSARDEEGLLWGEQYF
NA TRBJ1-2 NA TRBV9 TGTGCCAGCAGCGTAGATCGCCCAGGACGGTATGGCTACACCTTC CASSVDRPGRYGYTF
NA TRBJ2-7 TRBD1 TRBV29-1 TGCAGCGTTGGGGACAGCGTCCGCTCCTACGAGCAGTACTTC CSVGDSVRSYEQYF
NA TRBJ2-3 NA TRBV7-9 TGTGCCAGCAGGCCAGACTATTCGGGCCTTAGCACAGATACGCAGTATTTT CASRPDYSGLSTDTQYF
NA TRBJ2-7 NA TRBV28 TGTGCCAGCACCAAGCCCCGACTATCCTCCTACGAGCAGTACTTC CASTKPRLSSYEQYF
once TRBJ2-7 TRBD2 TRBV7-2 TGTGCCAGCAGCTATAGCGGGGGGCATCCGTCGCAGTACTTC CASSYSGGHPSQYF
NA TRBJ1-3 NA TRBV3-1 TGTGCCAGCAGCCGAACAGGGTCGGCTGGAAACACCATATATTTT CASSRTGSAGNTIYF
NA TRBJ2-3 TRBD2 TRBV7-2 TGTGCCAGCAGCTTAGAAGCCCTAGCGGGACGCACAGATACGCAGTATTTT CASSLEALAGRTDTQYF
NA TRBJ1-5 NA TRBV6-6 TGTGCCAGCAGCCGCGCAAACCGTGATCAGCCCCAGCATTTT CASSRANRDQPQHF
NA TRBJ2-1 TRBD2 TRBV30 TGTGCCTGGAGTTCGGGACTAGGGGATAAGAATGAGCAGTTCTTC CAWSSGLGDKNEQFF
NA TRBJ2-7 NA TRBV9 TGTGCCAGCAGCGTAGGTCCTGTAGGGGGGACAGAGACCTACGAGCAGTACTTC CASSVGPVGGTETYEQYF
NA TRBJ1-5 NA TRBV20-1 TGCAGTGCTAGAGATGATGGACAGCGACACAATCAGCCCCAGCATTTT CSARDDGQRHNQPQHF
NA TRBJ2-1 TRBD1 TRBV4-3 TGCGCCAGCAGGGGGACAGGGAGGAATGAGCAGTTCTTC CASRGTGRNEQFF
NA TRBJ2-1 NA TRBV29-1 TGCAGCGTTGAGAAAAGGGGGGTTTACAATGAGCAGTTCTTC CSVEKRGVYNEQFF
NA TRBJ1-4 TRBD1 TRBV25-1 TGTGCCAGTGAGGCAGGGGGCCGACTGTTTTTT CASEAGGRLFF
NA TRBJ2-7 TRBD2 TRBV27 TGTGCCAGCAGTGGACTAGCGGGAGGTCCGGGCGGGTACGAGCAGTACTTC CASSGLAGGPGGYEQYF
NA TRBJ1-1 NA TRBV30 TGTGCCTGGAGTATGACAGTTAACACTGAAGCTTTCTTT CAWSMTVNTEAFF
NA TRBJ2-7 NA TRBV28 TGTGCCAGCAACGTACCTGGAGTCCACGAGCAGTACTTC CASNVPGVHEQYF
NA TRBJ1-6 NA TRBV20-1 TGCAGTGCTAGAGATGGCAGGGGAAGTAATTCACCCCTCCACTTT CSARDGRGSNSPLHF
NA TRBJ2-1 NA TRBV13 TGTGCCAGCAGCTTAGGGGCGAGCCCATTGGGCAATGAGCAGTTCTTC CASSLGASPLGNEQFF